These 2 T cell receptor beta chains originate from one sample sequenced in a study of cytomegalovirus exposure and HLA in healthy donors. The protocol was immunoSEQ multiplex PCR, while the TCRdb copy is restricted to in-frame clones and leaves out a portion. The profile shows a few hundred thousand clones, roughly 90% of them singletons. Input material: PBMCs. These TCRs come from a woman between 18 and 30 years old in good health and CMV-seronegative.

The V gene is TRBV20-1, the J gene TRBJ2-1; no clear D gene. This CDR3 comprises 11 residues. Germline V CDR1 and CDR2: DFQATT, SNEGSKA (reference sequence). The germline V and J ends were trimmed by 6 bases and 5 bases, with 8 bases remaining between them. The CDR3 reads CSAKRDNEQFF. CDR3 nucleotides: TGCAGTGCCAAGAGAGACAATGAGCAGTTCTTC.

The chain links TRBV18 to TRBJ2-2; 8 bases line up with TRBD1. Per the germline V gene, CDR1 is KGHSH and CDR2 is LQKENI. This CDR3 is built from 15 residues. Trimming cost V 1 base and J 4 bases; bases outside gene matches: 2. CDR3 in amino acids: CASSPRQGTTGELFF. As DNA, the CDR3 is TGTGCCAGCTCACCACGACAGGGGACCACCGGGGAGCTGTTTTTT.